Sequencing of this T cell receptor beta chain was carried out in a study of cytomegalovirus exposure and HLA in healthy donors. General study results and limits: Researchers reported in a later analysis that common viral pathogens appeared linked to several top clusters. CMV serostatus was the only recorded immune exposure for donors. In vitro checks showed that a few CMV-associated chains really do target CMV antigens. Fewer N-insertions (relative to the roughly 700-donor mean) were reportedly seen in an Asian-associated ancestry cluster in a later analysis.

As for this clone: What it binds is not known.

Trimming shortened V by 4 bases and J by 2 bases, and 12 bases separated the two germline ends. Germline assignment: CDR1 MNHEY and CDR2 SVGAGI. CDR3 size: 14 residues. The PCR employed 60 Vbeta primers together with 13 Jbeta primers. The method was immunoSEQ multiplex PCR; TCRdb's version includes in-frame clones alone and lacks a portion of them. In the table there are some 97,000 clones, around 75% of which are singletons. What was sequenced was PBMCs. The gene calls are TRBV6-5 and TRBJ2-7, with D possibly being TRBD1 (6 bases). This TCR derives from a male donor in good health and CMV-seropositive. CDR3 sequence: CASSFGQSTYEQYF. The CDR3 coding sequence is TGTGCCAGCAGTTTTGGACAGTCAACCTACGAGCAGTACTTC.